This TCR beta chain was documented in a study of T cell repertoires in cytomegalovirus infection. This clonotype was detected many times. In germline, CDR1 is MDHEN, CDR2 SYDVKM. The germline V and J ends were trimmed by 2 bases and 4 bases, with 15 bases remaining between them. The CDR3 length is 16 residues. TCRdb analysed the reads with MiXCR anew, one entry per CDR3 protein. The table records approximately 240,000 distinct CDR3 sequences, 9% to 15% of them present only once. V gene TRBV28 combines with J gene TRBJ1-5; maybe TRBD1 (6 bases). The sample was PBMCs. The clonotype comes from a human donor in good health (CMV status not recorded). Some clones in this sample may be carry-over from other donors' samples. This chain's CDR3 is CASSLTGGGENQPQHF. The CDR3 region has the DNA TGTGCCAGCAGTTTAACAGGCGGGGGCGAAAATCAGCCCCAGCATTTT.